These 31 T cell receptor beta chains originate from one sample sequenced in a study of Ad26.COV2.S vaccination and SARS-CoV-2 variants. Sequenced by immunoSEQ multiplex PCR; TCRdb stores in-frame clones only, minus some. The sample lists just under 250,000 clones, more than 75% occurring once. Indicated treatment: over 15 received Ad26.COV2.S at low or high dose, single or two shots; 5 received placebo; per-sample allocation not given. Sampling was done on day 63 after the first vaccine or placebo injection. Sequences were derived from peripheral blood, sampled in a trial of Ad26.COV2.S vaccine versus placebo. The receptors shown here come from a person aged 18-65 years who received the Ad26.COV2.S COVID-19 vaccine or a placebo.

The chain is built from TRBV7-6 and TRBJ2-3; no clear D. The CDR3 extends over 15 amino acids. The V and J ends lost 5 bases and 3 bases respectively, with 15 bases between them. The V gene's germline CDR1 is SGHVS and CDR2 FNYEAQ. The CDR3 reads CASSPYRTRTDTQYF. CDR3 DNA: TGTGCCAGCAGCCCATATAGAACGAGGACAGATACGCAGTATTTT.

This chain connects TRBV7-2 to TRBJ2-5; D unclear. V shed 1 base and J shed 10 bases, with 19 bases lying between them. The CDR3 totals 15 residues. Germline CDR1 is SGHTA and CDR2 is FQGNSA. The CDR3 bases are TGTGCCAGCAGCTTAGAGGTCAGAGGTGGCGATAGCCAGTACTTC. This encodes CASSLEVRGGDSQYF.

This chain joins TRBV7-9 and TRBJ2-1; unclear D gene. The V gene lost 1 base and the J gene lost 5 bases, with 9 bases spanning the gap. This CDR3 contains 14 residues. The germline gives CDR1 SEHNR, CDR2 FQNEAQ (reference sequence). In DNA form, the CDR3 reads TGTGCCAGCAGCTTAGACGCGGAAAACAATGAGCAGTTCTTC. Protein sequence: CASSLDAENNEQFF. The full variable domain, in which reference TRBV7-9 and TRBJ2-1 provide the parts outside the CDR3, is DTGVSQNPRHKITKRGQNVTFRCDPISEHNRLYWYRQTLGQGPEFLTYFQNEAQLEKSRLLSDRFSAERPKGSFSTLEIQRTEQGDSAMYLCASSLDAENNEQFFGPGTRLTVL.

The gene calls are TRBV6-5 and TRBJ1-6; 7 bases agree with TRBD1. Germline V lookup: CDR1 MNHEY, CDR2 SVGAGI. The CDR3 loop spans 16 amino acids. Trimming took 3 bases from V and 4 from J; bases not matched to a gene: 6. CDR3 DNA sequence: TGTGCCAGCAGTTATGCCCCGGGACAGTATAATTCACCCCTCCACTTT. Translated, it gives CASSYAPGQYNSPLHF.

J is TRBJ2-4 and V is TRBV28; 14 bases agree with TRBD2. The trim removed 4 bases at V and 0 bases at J, leaving 5 bases unmatched. In germline, CDR1 is MDHEN, CDR2 SYDVKM. The CDR3 runs to 18 residues. The CDR3 is CASSSGLAGVLAKNIQYF. CDR3 bases: TGTGCCAGCAGTTCGGGACTAGCGGGGGTCTTAGCCAAAAACATTCAGTACTTC.

The gene calls are TRBV28 and TRBJ2-2; D is possibly TRBD1 (6 bases). Germline V gene sequence: CDR1 MDHEN, CDR2 SYDVKM. V was cut by 1 base and J by 2 bases, with 11 bases left in between. The CDR3 sequence is 16 residues long. The CDR3 DNA is TGTGCCAGCAGTTTATTTGGGGGCCGAAACACCGGGGAGCTGTTTTTT. It is translated as CASSLFGGRNTGELFF.

V usage is TRBV5-1 and J usage is TRBJ2-7, with D maybe TRBD2 (5 bases). Trimming took off 5 bases at V and 3 bases at J, with 6 bases between the two ends. From germline, CDR1 is SGHRS and CDR2 YFSETQ. This CDR3 is 11 amino acids long. The CDR3 loop is CASSRDYEQYF. The CDR3 DNA sequence: TGCGCCAGCAGTCGGGACTACGAGCAGTACTTC.

The chain couples TRBV6-2 or TRBV6-3 to TRBJ1-5; the D is unclear. V was clipped by 0 bases and J by 2 bases, with 17 bases between them. Germline lookup yields CDR1 MNHEY and CDR2 SVGEGT. This CDR3 comprises 18 residues. The CDR3 nucleotides read TGTGCCAGCAGTTACTCGACCCTTGCTGAAGCTGGCAATCAGCCCCAGCATTTT. This gives the protein CASSYSTLAEAGNQPQHF.

A single count supports this clone. The chain carries TRBV19 and TRBJ1-4, with 7 bases matching TRBD1. The V gene end was trimmed by 4 bases and the J gene end by 8 bases; junction bases not matched to a gene: 10. The germline CDR1 and CDR2 sequences are LNHDA and SQIVND (reference sequence). The CDR3 spans 15 residues. This CDR3 reads CASSTTTGTAEKLFF. CDR3 sequence (DNA): TGTGCCAGTAGTACGACCACCGGGACAGCCGAAAAACTGTTTTTT.

The rearrangement links TRBV6-2 or TRBV6-3 to TRBJ2-1, with unresolved D. Germline loops: CDR1 MNHEY, CDR2 SVGEGT. CDR3 length: 14 amino acids. Trimming took 0 bases from V and 7 from J, leaving 10 bases between them. CDR3 sequence: CASSYSIRRNEQFF. CDR3 nucleotide sequence: TGTGCCAGCAGTTACTCGATTAGACGAAATGAGCAGTTCTTC.

The chain links TRBV30 to TRBJ1-4; tentatively, D is TRBD1 (5 bases). Germline lookup yields CDR1 GTSNPN and CDR2 SVGIG (reference sequence). The CDR3 extends over 14 amino acids. V lost 0 bases and J lost 11, with 16 bases in between. This CDR3 is CAWSVGQGLGKLFF. The CDR3 DNA reads as TGTGCCTGGAGTGTAGGGCAGGGTTTGGGTAAACTGTTTTTT.

In regard to this clone: Other DNA variants within this sample encode the same CDR3. V gene TRBV9 combines with J gene TRBJ1-1; D is perhaps TRBD1 (6 bases). The CDR3 extends over 14 amino acids. Trimming took off 0 bases at V and 4 bases at J, with 10 bases between the two ends. Germline CDR1 SGDLS, CDR2 YYNGEE. CDR3 nucleotide sequence: TGTGCCAGCAGCGTAGCTCAAGGGGGCACTGAAGCTTTCTTT. Protein: CASSVAQGGTEAFF.

This chain connects TRBV4-1 to TRBJ2-3; D ambiguous. This CDR3 has 12 residues. Trimming removed 4 bases at V and 8 bases at J, with 10 bases between. The germline gives CDR1 MGHRA, CDR2 YSYEKL. In DNA, the CDR3 is TGCGCCAGCAGCCCGCCCTTGGGTACGCAGTATTTT. It yields the protein CASSPPLGTQYF.

V usage is TRBV7-9 and J usage is TRBJ1-1; D may be TRBD1 (6 bases). Germline values: CDR1 SEHNR, CDR2 FQNEAQ (reference sequence). The CDR3 has 15 residues. V lost 6 bases, J lost 0 bases, and 14 bases lay in between. The CDR3 region is CASRRDTGMNTEAFF. The DNA of the CDR3 is TGTGCCAGCAGACGCGACACAGGGATGAACACTGAAGCTTTCTTT.

In nucleotides, the CDR3 is TGTGCCAGCAGCCTTGAGGTGGCAGGCAATCAGCCCCAGCATTTT. Translating it yields CASSLEVAGNQPQHF. The gene calls are TRBV7-2 and TRBJ1-5; the D is unclear. V was pared by 5 bases and J by 2 bases, with 13 bases between. CDR1 is SGHTA, CDR2 FQGNSA, per germline. This CDR3 is 15 amino acids long. The full variable domain, rest sourced from reference TRBV7-2 and TRBJ1-5, is GAGVSQSPSNKVTEKGKDVELRCDPISGHTALYWYRQSLGQGLEFLIYFQGNSAPDKSGLPSDRFSAERTGGSVSTLTIQRTQQEDSAVYLCASSLEVAGNQPQHFGDGTRLSIL.

The rearrangement links TRBV9 to TRBJ2-3, with D uncertain. This CDR3 has 12 residues. Germline assignment: CDR1 SGDLS and CDR2 YYNGEE. The V gene lost 4 bases and the J gene lost 11 bases, with 14 bases spanning the gap. DNA for the CDR3: TGTGCCAGCAGCATTGGACCCGACGAGCAGTATTTT. It is translated as CASSIGPDEQYF.

This clone was seen more than once but under ten times. The chain links TRBV27 to TRBJ1-3; D is ambiguous. This CDR3 region has 14 residues. Per germline, CDR1 MNHEY and CDR2 SMNVEV (reference sequence). Trimming took 5 bases from V and 0 from J, leaving 8 bases between them. CDR3 amino acids: CASSRTRSGNTIYF. In nucleotides, the CDR3 is TGTGCCAGCAGTCGGACGCGCTCTGGAAACACCATATATTTT.

The CDR3 is CASALPGGTDTQYF. The CDR3 DNA reads as TGCGCCAGCGCTTTACCCGGGGGCACAGATACGCAGTATTTT. This chain links TRBV5-1 with TRBJ2-3, with a possible D match to TRBD2 (5 bases). CDR3 length: 14 amino acids. Germline V gene lookup returns CDR1 SGHRS and CDR2 YFSETQ. V lost 7 bases, J lost 1 base, and 13 bases lay in between.

The chain couples TRBV5-4 to TRBJ2-1; 7 bases match TRBD1. V was clipped by 3 bases and J by 3 bases; unmatched bases: 6. Germline CDR1 is SGHNT and CDR2 is YYREEE (reference sequence). The CDR3 totals 15 residues. The chain's CDR3 is CASSSWTGFYNEQFF. The DNA of the CDR3 is TGTGCCAGCAGCTCTTGGACAGGATTCTACAATGAGCAGTTCTTC.

The V gene is TRBV19, the J gene TRBJ2-1; TRBD2 matches at 8 bases. The V gene end was trimmed by 1 base and the J gene end by 4 bases; junction bases not matched to a gene: 9. Looked up from germline, CDR1 is LNHDA and CDR2 is SQIVND (reference sequence). This CDR3 has 17 residues. CDR3 sequence reads: CASSIGAETSVYNEQFF. CDR3 coding DNA: TGTGCCAGTAGTATAGGGGCCGAGACTAGCGTTTACAATGAGCAGTTCTTC.

This chain links TRBV19 with TRBJ2-1; perhaps TRBD2 as D (5 bases). The CDR3 runs to 14 residues. With 1 base removed from V and 7 bases from J, the gap between germline ends came to 11 bases. Looked up from germline, CDR1 is LNHDA and CDR2 is SQIVND (reference sequence). In DNA form, the CDR3 reads TGTGCCAGTAGTATAGCGGGATCGGGAAATGAGCAGTTCTTC. Protein sequence: CASSIAGSGNEQFF.

The genes are TRBV6-6 and TRBJ2-7; 7 bases map to TRBD1. Germline V CDR1 and CDR2: MNHNY, SVGAGI (reference sequence). CDR3 size: 15 residues. V shed 0 bases and J 2 bases; nucleotides not matched to a gene: 4. CDR3 nucleotides: TGTGCCAGCAGTTACTCCAACAGGGGCCCCTACGAGCAGTACTTC. This encodes CASSYSNRGPYEQYF.

This chain links TRBV24-1 with TRBJ2-3; D is uncertain. CDR1 is KGHDR and CDR2 is SFDVKD in the germline V gene. The V and J ends lost 3 bases and 4 bases respectively, with 19 bases between them. The CDR3 spans 17 residues. This CDR3 reads CATSDPQVGLGADTQYF. CDR3 sequence (DNA): TGTGCCACCAGTGATCCCCAGGTCGGATTAGGCGCAGATACGCAGTATTTT.

The chain links TRBV7-2 to TRBJ2-6; tentatively, D is TRBD2 (5 bases). Germline CDR1 and CDR2: SGHTA and FQGNSA. V was cut by 5 bases and J by 0 bases, with 14 bases left in between. This CDR3 has 17 residues. CDR3 in amino acids: CASSREVIISGANVLTF. DNA of the CDR3: TGTGCCAGCAGCCGGGAAGTAATCATCTCTGGGGCCAACGTCCTGACTTTC.

The chain couples TRBV24-1 to TRBJ2-5, with TRBD1 matching 8 bases. Germline V gene lookup returns CDR1 KGHDR and CDR2 SFDVKD. The CDR3 runs to 19 residues. V dropped 4 bases and J dropped 4; count of bases not matched to a gene: 19. Here the CDR3 DNA reads TGTGCCACCAGTGACCCCGATTCTCACTTAAAACAGGGGGTAGAGACCCAGTACTTC. Protein product: CATSDPDSHLKQGVETQYF.

As to this clone: At the DNA level, this CDR3 is encoded by other sequences in the same sample as well. The chain joins TRBV5-1 to TRBJ2-7; D unclear. CDR1 SGHRS and CDR2 YFSETQ come from the germline V gene. CDR3 length: 11 residues. Trimming stripped 0 bases from V and 3 bases from J, with 1 base between. CDR3 DNA sequence: TGCGCCAGCAGCTTGGACTACGAGCAGTACTTC. Residues: CASSLDYEQYF.

The rearrangement links TRBV12-2 to TRBJ2-7; the table calls TRBD2, which could not be checked here. TRBV12-2 is given as a pseudogene. This CDR3 contains 16 residues. CDR3 in amino acids: CASRSTSGNFSYEQYF. DNA for the CDR3: TGTGCAAGTCGCAGCACTAGCGGAAATTTCTCCTACGAGCAGTACTTC.

V gene TRBV2 combines with J gene TRBJ2-7, with D perhaps TRBD1 (5 bases). The CDR3 contains 15 residues. Germline CDR1 and CDR2: SNHLY and FYNNEI. Trimming stripped 1 base from V and 6 bases from J, with 16 bases between. The CDR3 sequence is CASSEVWGRFAEQYF. The CDR3, as DNA: TGTGCCAGCAGTGAAGTATGGGGCCGATTTGCCGAGCAGTACTTC.

The chain employs TRBV6-2 or TRBV6-3 and TRBJ2-7; D might be TRBD1 (5 bases). The CDR3 is 13 residues long. Germline CDR1 MNHEY, CDR2 SVGEGT. V lost 2 bases to trimming and J lost 5 bases, with 10 bases between them. The CDR3 DNA follows: TGTGCCAGCAGTTACCGACCGGACAACGAGCAGTACTTC. Protein: CASSYRPDNEQYF.

V is TRBV24-1 and J is TRBJ2-1; tentatively, D is TRBD2 (5 bases). Germline CDR1 and CDR2: KGHDR and SFDVKD. There are 16 residues in the CDR3. Trimming stripped 3 bases from V and 0 bases from J, with 11 bases between. The CDR3 bases are TGTGCCACCAGTGATCCCCGGGAAAACTCCTACAATGAGCAGTTCTTC. It specifies CATSDPRENSYNEQFF.

The table lists this clone with a count of one. The genes are TRBV29-1 and TRBJ2-7, with 7 bases aligning to TRBD2. Germline V CDR1 and CDR2: SQVTM, ANQGSEA. V shed 1 base and J 0 bases; nucleotides not matched to a gene: 6. This CDR3 is built from 15 residues. CDR3 residues: CSVEGGRDLSYEQYF. CDR3 bases: TGCAGCGTTGAAGGGGGGAGGGACCTCTCCTACGAGCAGTACTTC.